Sequencing of this T cell receptor (beta chain) was carried out in a study of blood T cell repertoires in COVID-19. Study at large: Samples taken during acute and convalescent COVID-19 were collected in the United States, Italy and Spain. From T cells, B-cell-depleted T cells, or PBMCs came the material, which was cDNA or gDNA.

In the original analysis: Cell counts per sample came from amplifying reference gene primers. Measured with immunoSEQ multiplex PCR; TCRdb has only the in-frame clones, and not every one. Clonal size and the V and J genes are those of that table, whereas D and trimming came from the DNA. The sample includes a few hundred thousand clones, 85% of them seen just once. Germline values: CDR1 SGHRS, CDR2 YFSETQ. V shed 4 bases, J shed 5 bases, and the junction held 3 bases outside the gene matches. There are 13 residues in the CDR3. V is TRBV5-1 and J is TRBJ2-5, with 9 bases matching TRBD2. This TCR was recovered from a man aged 45-65 years with active or convalescent COVID-19. Sequenced input: peripheral blood. The CDR3 sequence: CASSRREGETQYF. CDR3 bases: TGCGCCAGCAGCCGGCGGGAGGGCGAGACCCAGTACTTC.